The clone carrying this T cell receptor beta chain was counted between two and nine times. The entry originates in a study of blood T cell repertoires in COVID-19. Study in general: The origin of the acute and convalescent COVID-19 samples was the United States, Italy and Spain. From T cells, B-cell-depleted T cells, or PBMCs came the material, which was cDNA or gDNA.

Original analysis: From reference gene primer amplification, estimates of nucleated cell counts were derived. The repertoire was sequenced with immunoSEQ multiplex PCR; TCRdb's copy has only in-frame clones and lacks some. Clonal size and the V and J genes are those of that table, whereas D and trimming came from the DNA. This sample has fewer than 150,000 clones; around 87% occur once, and the top ten carry roughly 18%. Sequenced sample: peripheral blood. The TCR was taken from a woman aged 45-59 years who had recovered from COVID-19.

The CDR3 DNA follows: TGTGCCAGCAGTTACAACGTAGCGGGAGAAGCCCGATTAAGGAACAATGAGCAGTTCTTC. Protein product: CASSYNVAGEARLRNNEQFF. The chain joins TRBV6-2 or TRBV6-3 to TRBJ2-1; TRBD2 matches 9 bases. The CDR3 spans 20 residues. With 2 bases clipped from V and 5 bases from J, the junction kept 19 bases outside the gene matches. Germline V gene data show CDR1 as MNHEY and CDR2 as SVGEGT.